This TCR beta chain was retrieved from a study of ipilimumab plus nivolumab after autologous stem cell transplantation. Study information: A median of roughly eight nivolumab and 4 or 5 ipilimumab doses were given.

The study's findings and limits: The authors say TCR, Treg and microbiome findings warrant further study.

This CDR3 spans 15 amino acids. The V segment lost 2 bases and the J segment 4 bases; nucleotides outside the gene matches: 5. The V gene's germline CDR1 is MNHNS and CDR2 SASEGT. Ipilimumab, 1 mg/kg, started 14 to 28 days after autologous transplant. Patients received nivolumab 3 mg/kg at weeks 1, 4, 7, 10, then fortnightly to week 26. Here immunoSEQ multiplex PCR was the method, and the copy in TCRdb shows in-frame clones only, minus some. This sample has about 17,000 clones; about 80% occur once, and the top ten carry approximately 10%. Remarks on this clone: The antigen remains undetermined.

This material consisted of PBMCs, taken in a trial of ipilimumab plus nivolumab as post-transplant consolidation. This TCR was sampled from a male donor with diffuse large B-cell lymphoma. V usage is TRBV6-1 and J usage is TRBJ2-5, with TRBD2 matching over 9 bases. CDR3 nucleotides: TGTGCCAGCAGTGAAATGCAAGCGGGGGGAGAGACCCAGTACTTC. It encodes CASSEMQAGGETQYF.